Shown below are 27 T cell receptor beta chains from a single sample sequenced in a study of blood T cell repertoires in COVID-19. TCRdb's table, derived via immunoSEQ multiplex PCR, lists solely in-frame clones and lacks some. Here the sample spans hundreds of thousands of clones, under 85% being singletons. The sample comprised peripheral blood. These receptors were collected from a woman aged 30 to 39 with COVID-19, enrolled during active disease.

V gene TRBV9 combines with J gene TRBJ2-3, with D unclear. The CDR3 consists of 12 residues. V was trimmed by 0 bases and J by 4 bases, leaving 3 bases between them. Germline V gives CDR1 SGDLS, CDR2 YYNGEE. The CDR3 sequence is CASSVAPDTQYF. Written as DNA, the CDR3 is TGTGCCAGCAGCGTAGCTCCAGATACGCAGTATTTT.

J is TRBJ2-7 and V is TRBV7-9; 8 positions agree with TRBD1. V was clipped by 8 bases and J by 1 base; unmatched bases: 13. CDR3 length equals 16 residues. Germline V gene data show CDR1 as SEHNR and CDR2 as FQNEAQ (reference sequence). The CDR3 nucleotides are TGTGCCAGCCCCTTTTCCGGGACAGGCGTTTCCTACGAGCAGTACTTC. It yields the protein CASPFSGTGVSYEQYF. Together with reference TRBV7-9 and TRBJ2-7, the CDR3 gives the full variable domain: DTGVSQNPRHKITKRGQNVTFRCDPISEHNRLYWYRQTLGQGPEFLTYFQNEAQLEKSRLLSDRFSAERPKGSFSTLEIQRTEQGDSAMYLCASPFSGTGVSYEQYFGPGTRLTVT.

The V gene is TRBV5-1, the J gene TRBJ2-7; 7 bases map to TRBD2. Germline values: CDR1 SGHRS, CDR2 YFSETQ. Germline trimming cut 4 bases from V and 3 bases from J; bases unmatched to any gene: 16. The CDR3 has 17 amino acids. This CDR3 is CASSLVFGGSAIYEQYF. In nucleotides, the CDR3 is TGCGCCAGCAGCCTAGTCTTCGGGGGGTCGGCAATCTACGAGCAGTACTTC.

The V gene is TRBV3-1 (or the pseudogene TRBV3-2), the J gene TRBJ2-1; D gene uncertain. V shed 2 bases and J shed 2 bases, with 4 bases lying between them. The CDR3 totals 13 residues. From germline, CDR1 is LGHDT and CDR2 YNNKEL (reference sequence). The CDR3 sequence is CASSQQTYNEQFF. In nucleotides, the CDR3 is TGTGCCAGCAGCCAACAGACCTACAATGAGCAGTTCTTC.

The genes are TRBV7-2 and TRBJ1-2; 8 bases agree with TRBD1. Trimming removed 1 base from V and 4 bases from J; junction bases left unmatched: 5. Germline V CDR1 and CDR2: SGHTA, FQGNSA. CDR3 size: 15 residues. CDR3 sequence (DNA): TGTGCCAGCAGCTTAGTGCAGGGGGCCGGCTATGGCTACACCTTC. Translating it yields CASSLVQGAGYGYTF.

The chain employs TRBV28 and TRBJ1-2; 8 bases agree with TRBD1. The V gene's germline CDR1 is MDHEN and CDR2 SYDVKM. The V and J ends lost 3 bases and 3 bases, in that order; junction bases with no gene match: 6. CDR3 length: 15 residues. For the CDR3, the DNA is TGTGCCAGCAGTTTGACAGGGGAGGGATACTATGGCTACACCTTC. It is translated as CASSLTGEGYYGYTF.

The chain has TRBV2 and TRBJ2-7; TRBD2 might be the D (5 bases). The CDR3 spans 15 residues. Per the germline V gene, CDR1 is SNHLY and CDR2 is FYNNEI. V lost 6 bases, J lost 1 base, and 16 bases lay in between. The CDR3 DNA reads as TGTGCCAGCAGGAACAGAGGACGAGGGTCCTACGAGCAGTACTTC. Amino acids: CASRNRGRGSYEQYF.

This rearrangement joins TRBV5-5 to TRBJ2-1; 9 bases are shared with TRBD1. There are 17 residues in the CDR3. Germline assignment: CDR1 SGHKS and CDR2 YYEKEE (reference sequence). The junction had 12 bases not matched to a gene; V was cut back by 3 bases and J by 5 bases. The CDR3 region has the DNA TGTGCCAGCAGCTCGAGACTAGGGACAGGGAGCGACAATGAGCAGTTCTTC. It encodes CASSSRLGTGSDNEQFF.

This sequence joins TRBV3-1 (or the pseudogene TRBV3-2) and TRBJ2-7; 14 nucleotides agree with TRBD2. V trimming: 4 bases; J trimming: 6 bases; junction bases outside the gene matches: 11. Germline V gene sequence: CDR1 LGHDT, CDR2 YNNKEL (reference sequence). CDR3 length: 17 residues. Here the CDR3 DNA reads TGTGCCAGCAGCCTTTCGGGACTAGCGGGAGTGTCCATCGAGCAGTACTTC. Its translation: CASSLSGLAGVSIEQYF.

This clone has just a few counts. The CDR3 here is CASSGDSTEAFF. DNA for the CDR3: TGTGCCAGCAGTGGGGACAGCACTGAAGCTTTCTTT. This chain uses TRBV2 with TRBJ1-1, with 7 bases fitting TRBD1. Germline V gene data show CDR1 as SNHLY and CDR2 as FYNNEI. The CDR3 extends over 12 amino acids. J was trimmed by 4 bases and V by 4 bases; bases with no gene match: 0.

The rearrangement uses TRBV6-5 and TRBJ1-5; the match to TRBD1 covers 11 bases. The CDR3 runs to 15 residues. Per germline, CDR1 MNHEY and CDR2 SVGAGI. Unmatched junction bases numbered 12, after V lost 11 bases and J lost 6 bases. The CDR3 coding sequence is TGTGCCGCCGCCGAGGGACAGGGGGAGGCTCAGCCCCAGCATTTT. Amino acid sequence: CAAAEGQGEAQPQHF.

The chain uses TRBV7-3 and TRBJ2-7; 9 bases agree with TRBD1. CDR1 and CDR2 from the germline V gene are SGHTA and FQGTGA. V was pared by 1 base and J by 5 bases, with 3 bases of the junction left unmatched. This CDR3 region has 14 residues. The CDR3 reads CASSLNRGRDEQYF. Written as DNA, the CDR3 is TGTGCCAGCAGCTTAAACAGGGGGCGGGACGAGCAGTACTTC.

This clone was found many times. The genes are TRBV12-3 or TRBV12-4 and TRBJ2-3; TRBD2 matches at 9 bases. V was clipped by 6 bases and J by 8 bases; unmatched bases: 6. CDR3 length equals 13 residues. The DNA of the CDR3 is TGTGCCAGCAGGACTAGCGGCCGTGGTACGCAGTATTTT. This encodes CASRTSGRGTQYF.

In this sample, this clone turned up once. V gene TRBV10-3 combines with J gene TRBJ1-2, with 7 positions matching TRBD1. The CDR3 is 14 amino acids. The trim removed 8 bases at V and 7 bases at J, leaving 13 bases unmatched. In germline, CDR1 is ENHRY, CDR2 SYGVKD. The DNA for the CDR3 is TGTGCCATCGATTCAGGGGGAGGTTTAGGTGGCTACACCTTC. Translated, it gives CAIDSGGGLGGYTF.

The CDR3 loop reads CASSGTGGRETEAFF. For the CDR3, the DNA is TGTGCCAGCAGTGGGACAGGGGGTCGAGAAACTGAAGCTTTCTTT. The rearrangement joins TRBV2 to TRBJ1-1; 10 positions agree with TRBD1. Per the germline V gene, CDR1 is SNHLY and CDR2 is FYNNEI. J was trimmed by 5 bases and V by 4 bases; bases with no gene match: 7. The CDR3 spans 15 residues.

V and J are TRBV7-3 and TRBJ2-1; 8 nucleotides agree with TRBD2. CDR3 length: 19 residues. Germline loops: CDR1 SGHTA, CDR2 FQGTGA. V trimming: 3 bases; J trimming: 3 bases; junction bases outside the gene matches: 16. The CDR3: CASSFGTDQLAGYYNEQFF. CDR3 coding DNA: TGTGCCAGCAGCTTCGGGACGGACCAATTAGCGGGGTACTACAATGAGCAGTTCTTC.

V usage is TRBV6-2 or TRBV6-3 and J usage is TRBJ2-7; a weak D match, TRBD1 (6 bases). Germline V gene lookup returns CDR1 MNHEY and CDR2 SVGEGT. Trimming shortened V by 4 bases and J by 2 bases, and 12 bases separated the two germline ends. The length of the CDR3 is 14 residues. The CDR3 protein is CASSWEQGTYEQYF. The CDR3 DNA reads TGTGCCAGCAGTTGGGAACAGGGAACCTACGAGCAGTACTTC.

The rearrangement uses TRBV6-6 and TRBJ1-6; D not certain. With 5 bases removed from V and 0 bases from J, the gap between germline ends came to 8 bases. Looked up from germline, CDR1 is MNHNY and CDR2 is SVGAGI (reference sequence). CDR3 length: 15 amino acids. The CDR3 spells CASSQLSSYNSPLHF. CDR3 DNA: TGTGCCAGCAGTCAACTGAGCTCCTATAATTCACCCCTCCACTTT.

The chain has TRBV5-1 and TRBJ1-1; possible D gene TRBD1, 6 bases. V dropped 5 bases and J dropped 0 bases, with 8 bases sitting between them. The CDR3 runs to 13 residues. CDR1 is SGHRS, CDR2 YFSETQ, per germline. Here the CDR3 reads CASSGQLNTEAFF. CDR3 DNA sequence: TGCGCCAGCAGTGGACAGCTGAACACTGAAGCTTTCTTT.

The V call is TRBV6-5, the J call TRBJ1-6; D is perhaps TRBD1 (5 bases). The ends were cut back, 6 bases at V and 7 bases at J, with 13 bases in the middle. The CDR3 contains 14 residues. In germline, CDR1 is MNHEY, CDR2 SVGAGI. CDR3 nucleotides: TGTGCCAGCAGCCGGCGGGACGGGAATTCACCCCTCCACTTT. It yields the protein CASSRRDGNSPLHF.

The chain couples TRBV3-1 (or the pseudogene TRBV3-2) to TRBJ2-7; TRBD2 aligns across 11 bases. The CDR3 extends over 16 amino acids. Germline V gene lookup returns CDR1 LGHDT and CDR2 YNNKEL (reference sequence). The V and J ends lost 4 bases and 0 bases, in that order; junction bases with no gene match: 5. CDR3 coding DNA: TGTGCCAGCAGCCCGGGACTAGCGGCTTCCTCCTACGAGCAGTACTTC. This gives the protein CASSPGLAASSYEQYF.

The rearrangement links TRBV27 to TRBJ1-4; possibly TRBD1 for D (6 bases). Germline V gene lookup returns CDR1 MNHEY and CDR2 SMNVEV (reference sequence). V shed 1 base and J shed 8 bases, with 14 bases lying between them. This CDR3 is built from 15 residues. The CDR3, as DNA: TGTGCCAGCAGTTTATTGGGGGCCGGGGGGGAAAAACTGTTTTTT. This translates into CASSLLGAGGEKLFF.

V usage is TRBV7-2 and J usage is TRBJ2-5; 8 bases match TRBD2. The V segment lost 1 base and the J segment 5 bases; nucleotides outside the gene matches: 9. Germline values: CDR1 SGHTA, CDR2 FQGNSA. The CDR3 covers 16 residues. The CDR3 sequence is CASSLGGGRTGETQYF. The CDR3 bases are TGTGCCAGCAGCTTAGGTGGCGGGAGGACGGGTGAGACCCAGTACTTC.

The J gene is TRBJ2-7, the V gene TRBV19, with D uncertain. Trimming took off 4 bases at V and 9 bases at J, with 16 bases between the two ends. The CDR3 is 13 amino acids. The germline V gene has CDR1 LNHDA and CDR2 SQIVND (reference sequence). CDR3 in DNA: TGTGCCAGTAGTACCTTTCCCGGGTCCTCGCAGTACTTC. This translates into CASSTFPGSSQYF. Supplemented by reference TRBV19 and TRBJ2-7, the full variable domain reads DGGITQSPKYLFRKEGQNVTLSCEQNLNHDAMYWYRQDPGQGLRLIYYSQIVNDFQKGDIAEGYSVSREKKESFPLTVTSAQKNPTAFYLCASSTFPGSSQYFGPGTRLTVT.

The chain uses TRBV28 and TRBJ1-6; weak D call: TRBD1 (6 bases). The V gene's germline CDR1 is MDHEN and CDR2 SYDVKM. This CDR3 contains 21 residues. V lost 3 bases to trimming and J lost 0 bases, with 24 bases between them. The DNA for the CDR3 is TGTGCCAGCAGTTTCTTTGTGGGGGCCCAACAGAGAAGCTCCTATAATTCACCCCTCCACTTT. The encoded protein is CASSFFVGAQQRSSYNSPLHF.

The chain joins TRBV4-3 to TRBJ2-2, with D tentatively TRBD1 (6 bases). The ends were cut back, 0 bases at V and 6 bases at J, with 14 bases in the middle. The CDR3 is 16 residues long. CDR1 is LGHNA, CDR2 YSLEER, per germline. The CDR3 reads CASSQDRGGRAGELFF. Here the CDR3 DNA reads TGCGCCAGCAGCCAAGATAGAGGGGGTCGGGCCGGGGAGCTGTTTTTT.

This chain uses TRBV30 with TRBJ2-7; D is uncertain. Germline loops: CDR1 GTSNPN, CDR2 SVGIG (reference sequence). V lost 4 bases and J 3 bases, leaving 10 bases between the germline ends. The CDR3 contains 12 residues. Written as DNA, the CDR3 is TGTGCCTGGAAATCGGCGGTCTACGAGCAGTACTTC. Residues: CAWKSAVYEQYF.